These 7 T cell receptor beta chains were sequenced from one sample in a study of T cells in Graves' hyperthyroidism and ophthalmopathy. RNA transcripts yielded amplified TCR beta CDR3 regions. First-round RT-PCR of the TCR CDR3 relied on the HTBI primer set. TCRdb reprocessed the multiplex PCR reads with MiXCR, giving one entry per CDR3 protein. The sample has 250,000 to 350,000 distinct CDR3 sequences, about a sixth seen once. The sample comprised blood. Receptors originate from a woman in her sixties with Graves' ophthalmopathy.

In its sample, this clonotype was seen a few times. The V call is TRBV9, the J call TRBJ2-3, with TRBD2 as a possible D gene (5 bases). V was shortened by 0 bases and J by 2 bases, with 13 bases between the two germline ends. The CDR3 spans 16 residues. CDR1 and CDR2 from the germline V gene are SGDLS and YYNGEE. The CDR3 bases are TGTGCCAGCAGCGTAGCAACGGGGATTCCCACAGATACGCAGTATTTT. Protein sequence: CASSVATGIPTDTQYF.

V gene TRBV5-5 combines with J gene TRBJ1-2; 7 bases are a match to TRBD1. Germline V gene lookup returns CDR1 SGHKS and CDR2 YYEKEE (reference sequence). The CDR3 totals 16 residues. V trimming: 4 bases; J trimming: 4 bases; junction bases outside the gene matches: 13. The CDR3 here is CASSLIGGAGGYGYTF. In nucleotides, the CDR3 is TGTGCCAGCAGCCTCATTGGAGGGGCAGGGGGCTATGGCTACACCTTC.

The genes are TRBV5-1 and TRBJ1-4, with 7 bases matching TRBD1. Germline assignment: CDR1 SGHRS and CDR2 YFSETQ. This CDR3 region has 16 residues. Trimming at V came to 4 bases and at J to 3 bases, leaving 9 bases not matched to a gene. The CDR3, as DNA: TGCGCCAGCAGCGCCTACGGTACAGGGGCTAATGAAAAACTGTTTTTT. This gives the protein CASSAYGTGANEKLFF.

Concerning this clonotype: A read error may explain this, as a much larger clone is one base away. The chain recombines TRBV5-5 with TRBJ2-1; D unresolved. CDR1 is SGHKS, CDR2 YYEKEE, per germline (reference sequence). CDR3 length: 13 amino acids. V was clipped by 0 bases and J by 9 bases, with 10 bases between them. CDR3 residues: CASSLVEVTEQFF. CDR3 nucleotides: TGTGCCAGCAGCTTGGTAGAGGTCACTGAGCAGTTCTTC.

This clonotype was counted many times. The gene calls are TRBV7-8 and TRBJ2-1; D tentatively reads TRBD1 or TRBD2 (6 bases each). V was clipped by 1 base and J by 10 bases, with 17 bases between them. The CDR3 has 15 amino acids. From germline, CDR1 is SGHVS and CDR2 FQNEAQ. CDR3 coding DNA: TGTGCCAGCAGCTTAGTCGGGGGTGGGGGCCTCGAGCAGTTCTTC. Translated, it gives CASSLVGGGGLEQFF.

This clonotype appeared many times. This chain joins TRBV11-2 and TRBJ1-2; D ambiguous. Trimming pared 0 bases from V and 9 bases from J, leaving 14 bases between. CDR3 length: 14 amino acids. Germline CDR1 and CDR2: SGHAT and FQNNGV. The CDR3 nucleotides read TGTGCCAGCAGCTTAGAACCTTCTCCTCGGAGCTACACCTTC. Its translation: CASSLEPSPRSYTF.

Of note for this clonotype: Since a much larger clone is just one base distant, this may be a read error. This chain links TRBV6-2 or TRBV6-3 with TRBJ2-7; D gene ambiguous. CDR1 is MNHEY, CDR2 SVGEGT, per germline. The length of the CDR3 is 13 residues. Trimming took 2 bases from V and 0 from J, leaving 5 bases between them. The CDR3 sequence: CASSYGHSYEQYF. For the CDR3, the DNA is TGTGCCAGCAGTTACGGGCACTCCTACGAGCAGTACTTC.